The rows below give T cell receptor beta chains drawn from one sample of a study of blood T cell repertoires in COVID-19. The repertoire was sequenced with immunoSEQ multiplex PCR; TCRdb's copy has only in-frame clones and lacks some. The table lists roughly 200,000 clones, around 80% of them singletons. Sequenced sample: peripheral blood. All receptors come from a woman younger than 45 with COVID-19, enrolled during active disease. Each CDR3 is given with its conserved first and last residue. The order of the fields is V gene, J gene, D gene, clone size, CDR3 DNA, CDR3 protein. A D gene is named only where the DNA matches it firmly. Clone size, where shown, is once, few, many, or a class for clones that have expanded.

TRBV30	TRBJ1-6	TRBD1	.	TGTGCCTGGAGTTTAGGACAGGGAGTCCCCCTCCACTTT	CAWSLGQGVPLHF
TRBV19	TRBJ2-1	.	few	TGTGCCAGTAGTATAGACTGGACATGGACCAATGAGCAGTTCTTC	CASSIDWTWTNEQFF
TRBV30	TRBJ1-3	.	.	TGTGCCTGGAATACGTTGAGCTCTGGAAACACCATATATTTT	CAWNTLSSGNTIYF
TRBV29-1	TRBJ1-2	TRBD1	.	TGCAGCGTTAAACCACAGGGGGAGGGAGTCTGGGGCTACACCTTC	CSVKPQGEGVWGYTF
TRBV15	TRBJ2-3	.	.	TGTGCCACCAGCAGAGATGAGTCCCGAAATACGCAGTATTTT	CATSRDESRNTQYF
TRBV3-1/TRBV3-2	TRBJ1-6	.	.	TGTGCCAGCAGCCAAGAGTTCGGAGCGTTATTCTCCTATAATTCACCCCTCCACTTT	CASSQEFGALFSYNSPLHF
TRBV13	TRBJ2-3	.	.	TGTGCCAGCAGCTCCCGGACAGACTCAGAGGCAGATACGCAGTATTTT	CASSSRTDSEADTQYF
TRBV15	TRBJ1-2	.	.	TGTGCCACCAGCAGAGAGGGGCCAGGGGCGAAAGGCTACACCTTC	CATSREGPGAKGYTF
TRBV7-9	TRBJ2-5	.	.	TGTGCCAGCAGCTCGGAGGGACTTGGTCCCGTTGGGACCCAGTACTTC	CASSSEGLGPVGTQYF
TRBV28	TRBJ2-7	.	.	TGTGCCAGCAGTTCCCCGGGGGGCAGGGGCCCCTACGAGCAGTACTTC	CASSSPGGRGPYEQYF
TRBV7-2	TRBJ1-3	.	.	TGTGCCAGCAGCTTAGAGGGGACTGGAAACACCATATATTTT	CASSLEGTGNTIYF
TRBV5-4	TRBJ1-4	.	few	TGTGCCAGCAGCTTGTTGGAGGGAGGAAAACTGTTTTTT	CASSLLEGGKLFF
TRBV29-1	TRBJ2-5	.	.	TGCAGCGCCGAGGGGACTTCGCGGGGGACCCAGTACTTC	CSAEGTSRGTQYF
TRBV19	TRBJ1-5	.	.	TGTGCCAGTAGTATAAAGAGGAATCAGCCCCAGCATTTT	CASSIKRNQPQHF
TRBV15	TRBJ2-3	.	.	TGTGCCACCAGCCCCAGTGGGGCTTCATTCACAGATACGCAGTATTTT	CATSPSGASFTDTQYF
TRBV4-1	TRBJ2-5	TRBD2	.	TGCGCCAGCAGCCAGGGGAGCGGGATGCAAGAGACCCAGTACTTC	CASSQGSGMQETQYF
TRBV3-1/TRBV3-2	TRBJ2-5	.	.	TGTGCCAGCAGCCTAGCAGCCGCTATGGCGACCCAGTACTTC	CASSLAAAMATQYF
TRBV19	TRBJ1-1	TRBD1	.	TGTGCCAGTAGTATAGTCGGGACAGATACAAACACTGAAGCTTTCTTT	CASSIVGTDTNTEAFF
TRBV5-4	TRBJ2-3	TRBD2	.	TGTGCCAGCAGCCGACCGGGACTAGCGGGAGGGCCAGTGTATTTT	CASSRPGLAGGPVYF
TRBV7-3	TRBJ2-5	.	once	TGTGCCAGCAGCCTCGCCGGGGGACCCCAGTACTTC	CASSLAGGPQYF
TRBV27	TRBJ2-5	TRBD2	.	TGTGCCAGCAGTCCCAGCCGGGGGCGGGGGGGCCAAGAGACCCAGTACTTC	CASSPSRGRGGQETQYF
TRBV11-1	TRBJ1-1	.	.	TGTGCCAGCAGCTTAGCCAGGGGTAGGACTGAAGCTTTCTTT	CASSLARGRTEAFF
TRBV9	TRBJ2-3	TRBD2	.	TGTGCCAGCAGCGTGGCCCTAGCGGGGGGCCTCACAGATACGCAGTATTTT	CASSVALAGGLTDTQYF
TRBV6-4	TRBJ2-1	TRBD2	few	TGTGCCAGCAGTGACTTTAATAGCGGGGGAAACAATGAGCAGTTCTTC	CASSDFNSGGNNEQFF
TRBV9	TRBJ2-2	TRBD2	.	TGTGCCAGCATGGAGAGCGGGGCCGAAACCGGGGAGCTGTTTTTT	CASMESGAETGELFF
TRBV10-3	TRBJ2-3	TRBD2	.	TGTGCCATCAGTGAGATATCTAGCGGGGTATTATGGGATACGCAGTATTTT	CAISEISSGVLWDTQYF
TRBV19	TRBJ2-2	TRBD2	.	TGTGCCTCACAAGGGGGGCCGACTAGCGGGAACACCGGGGAGCTGTTTTTT	CASQGGPTSGNTGELFF
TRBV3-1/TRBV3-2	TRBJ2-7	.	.	TGTGCCAGCAGCCAGGGAGGCGAGCAGTACTTC	CASSQGGEQYF
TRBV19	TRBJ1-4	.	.	TGTGCCAGTAGCTCACAGGAAGCAACTAATGAAAAACTGTTTTTT	CASSSQEATNEKLFF
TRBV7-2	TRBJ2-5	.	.	TGTGCCAGCAGCCTTCAAGAGACCCAGTACTTC	CASSLQETQYF
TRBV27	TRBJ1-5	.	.	TGTGCCAGCAGTCTGACAGCCAAAGGGTATAGCAATCAGCCCCAGCATTTT	CASSLTAKGYSNQPQHF
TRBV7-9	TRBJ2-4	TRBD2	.	TGTGCCAGCAGCGAACGAGGACTAGCGGGGGCTCTAGCCAAAAACATTCAGTACTTC	CASSERGLAGALAKNIQYF
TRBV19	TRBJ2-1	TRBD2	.	TGTGCCAGTAGTGAACGGCGGGGGGCTTACCACAATGAGCAGTTCTTC	CASSERRGAYHNEQFF